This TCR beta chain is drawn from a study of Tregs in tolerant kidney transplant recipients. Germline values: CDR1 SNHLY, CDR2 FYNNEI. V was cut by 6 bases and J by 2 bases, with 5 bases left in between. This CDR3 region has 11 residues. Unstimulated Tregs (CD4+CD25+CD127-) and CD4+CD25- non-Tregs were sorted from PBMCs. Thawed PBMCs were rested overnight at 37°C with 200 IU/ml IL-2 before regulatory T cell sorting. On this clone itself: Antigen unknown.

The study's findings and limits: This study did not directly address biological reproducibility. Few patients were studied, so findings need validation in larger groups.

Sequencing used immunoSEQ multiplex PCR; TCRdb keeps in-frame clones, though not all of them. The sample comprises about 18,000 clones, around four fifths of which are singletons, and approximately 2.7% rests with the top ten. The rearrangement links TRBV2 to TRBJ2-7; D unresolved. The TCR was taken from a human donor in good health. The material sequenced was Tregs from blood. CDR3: CASSQTYEQYF. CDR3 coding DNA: TGTGCCAGCAGCCAAACCTACGAGCAGTACTTC.